This T cell receptor (beta chain) stems from a study of blood T cell repertoires in COVID-19. In the study overall: Collection of acute and convalescent COVID-19 samples took place in the United States, Italy and Spain. T cells, B-cell-depleted T cells, or PBMCs provided the cDNA or gDNA that served as material.

The CDR3 totals 15 residues. The germline V gene encodes CDR1 LNHDA and CDR2 SQIVND (reference sequence). V gave up 3 bases and J gave up 7 bases; unmatched junction bases: 10. Original analysis: The assay estimated nucleated cells by amplifying reference gene primers. Sequenced by immunoSEQ multiplex PCR; TCRdb stores in-frame clones only, minus some. V, J and clone size derive from that table, while D and trimming were established from the DNA sequence. Of more than 100,000 clones listed, roughly 88% are singletons. This clone was seen a few times. Sequences were obtained from peripheral blood. The rearrangement uses TRBV19 and TRBJ2-7; 9 bases fit TRBD1. This TCR came from a woman aged 45 to 65 with active or convalescent COVID-19. Here the CDR3 reads CASSMNRGREGEQYF. CDR3 DNA sequence: TGTGCCAGTAGTATGAACAGGGGGCGAGAGGGGGAGCAGTACTTC.